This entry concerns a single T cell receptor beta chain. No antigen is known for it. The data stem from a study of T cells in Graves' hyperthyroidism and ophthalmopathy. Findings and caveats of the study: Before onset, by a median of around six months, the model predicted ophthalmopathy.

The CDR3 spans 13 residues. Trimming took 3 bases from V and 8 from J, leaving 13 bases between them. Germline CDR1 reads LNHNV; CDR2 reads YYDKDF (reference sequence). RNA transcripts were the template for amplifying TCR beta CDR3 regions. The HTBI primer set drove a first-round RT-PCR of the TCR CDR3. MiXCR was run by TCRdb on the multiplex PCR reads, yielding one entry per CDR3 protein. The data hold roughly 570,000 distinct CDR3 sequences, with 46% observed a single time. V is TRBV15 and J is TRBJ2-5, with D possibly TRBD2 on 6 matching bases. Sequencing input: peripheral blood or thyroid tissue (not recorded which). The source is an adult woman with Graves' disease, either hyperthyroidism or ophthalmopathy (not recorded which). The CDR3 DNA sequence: TGTGCCACCAGCAGCGGGGGAGAGGCTACCCAGTACTTC. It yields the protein CATSSGGEATQYF.